The 2 T cell receptor beta chains given below trace back to one sample, sequenced in a study of T cells in Graves' hyperthyroidism and ophthalmopathy (dated by TCRdb to between 2018 and 2021). Library prep was done by multiplex PCR. The listed sequencing device is Illumina HiSeq 2000. The TCR beta CDR3 regions were amplified from the RNA transcripts. A first-round RT-PCR of the TCR CDR3 used the HTBI primer set with the Qiagen OneStep RT-PCR kit. TCRdb handled the public reads itself, with Q25 trimming in fastp and clone calling in MiXCR, and kept productive beta chains. For every CDR3 protein sequence, its rows merge into one entry that carries the most common genes and DNA. The table for this sample lists about 760,000 distinct CDR3 sequences; roughly 32% of them were counted only once. Around 31% of the sample belongs to the ten largest clones. The sample consisted of blood. The receptors here all came from a woman aged 40 to 50 with Graves' hyperthyroidism.

The chain has TRBV7-3 and TRBJ2-7; D is uncertain. V lost 4 bases to trimming and J lost 10 bases, with 20 bases between them. The CDR3 consists of 14 residues. Germline CDR1 and CDR2: SGHTA and FQGTGA. DNA of the CDR3: TGTGCCAGCAGCTCCCGAGCCAAGGGTGGTATTCAGTACTTC. It translates to CASSSRAKGGIQYF.

The count of this clonotype is one. A junction boundary mismatches the germline segment, possibly from a read error. V and J are TRBV6-1 and TRBJ2-2, with TRBD1 matching 10 bases. The germline CDR1 and CDR2 sequences are MNHNS and SASEGT. The CDR3 is 16 amino acids. The CDR3 sequence is CASSASGQGIPGKLFF. The CDR3 nucleotides read TGTGCCAGCAGTGCATCGGGACAGGGGATCCCCGGGAAGCTGTTTTTT.